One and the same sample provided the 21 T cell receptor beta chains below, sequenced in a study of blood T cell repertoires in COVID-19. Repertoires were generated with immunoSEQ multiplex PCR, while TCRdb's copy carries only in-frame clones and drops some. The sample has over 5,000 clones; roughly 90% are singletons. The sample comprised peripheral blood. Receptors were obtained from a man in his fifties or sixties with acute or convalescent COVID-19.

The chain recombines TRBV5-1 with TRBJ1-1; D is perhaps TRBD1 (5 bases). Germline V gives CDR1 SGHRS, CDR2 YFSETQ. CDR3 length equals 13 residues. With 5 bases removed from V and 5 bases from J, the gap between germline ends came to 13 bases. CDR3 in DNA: TGCGCCAGCAGTTCACCAGGGAAAACTGAAGCTTTCTTT. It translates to CASSSPGKTEAFF.

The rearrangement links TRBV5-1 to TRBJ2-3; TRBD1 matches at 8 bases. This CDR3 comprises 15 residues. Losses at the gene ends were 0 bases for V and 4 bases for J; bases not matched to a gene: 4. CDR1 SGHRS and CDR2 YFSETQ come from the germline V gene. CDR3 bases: TGCGCCAGCAGCTTGGGGACAGGGCAGGCAGATACGCAGTATTTT. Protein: CASSLGTGQADTQYF.

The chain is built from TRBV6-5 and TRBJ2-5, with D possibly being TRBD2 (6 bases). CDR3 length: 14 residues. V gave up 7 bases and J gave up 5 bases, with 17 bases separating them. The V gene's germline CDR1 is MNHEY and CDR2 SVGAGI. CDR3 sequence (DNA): TGTGCCAGCACGGGGGTATTACTCTCTGAGACCCAGTACTTC. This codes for CASTGVLLSETQYF.

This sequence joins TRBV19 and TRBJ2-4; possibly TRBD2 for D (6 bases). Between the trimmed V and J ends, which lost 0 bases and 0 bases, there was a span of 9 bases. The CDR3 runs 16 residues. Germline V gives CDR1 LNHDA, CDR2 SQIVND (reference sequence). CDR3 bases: TGTGCCAGTAGTATAGATGGGCGGGGAGCCAAAAACATTCAGTACTTC. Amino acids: CASSIDGRGAKNIQYF.

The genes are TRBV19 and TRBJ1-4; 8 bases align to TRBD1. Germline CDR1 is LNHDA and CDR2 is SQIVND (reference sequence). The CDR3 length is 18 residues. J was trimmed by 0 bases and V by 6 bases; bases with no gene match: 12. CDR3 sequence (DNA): TGTGCCAGTAGCCCCTCGGGACAGGTTATGGCAACTAATGAAAAACTGTTTTTT. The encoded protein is CASSPSGQVMATNEKLFF. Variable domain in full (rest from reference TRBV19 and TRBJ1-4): DGGITQSPKYLFRKEGQNVTLSCEQNLNHDAMYWYRQDPGQGLRLIYYSQIVNDFQKGDIAEGYSVSREKKESFPLTVTSAQKNPTAFYLCASSPSGQVMATNEKLFFGSGTQLSVL.

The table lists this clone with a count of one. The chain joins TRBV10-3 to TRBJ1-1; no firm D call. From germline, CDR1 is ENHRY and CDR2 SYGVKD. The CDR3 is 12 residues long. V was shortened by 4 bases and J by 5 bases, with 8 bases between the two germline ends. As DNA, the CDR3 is TGTGCCATCAGTGGCGGGGAGACTGAAGCTTTCTTT. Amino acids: CAISGGETEAFF.

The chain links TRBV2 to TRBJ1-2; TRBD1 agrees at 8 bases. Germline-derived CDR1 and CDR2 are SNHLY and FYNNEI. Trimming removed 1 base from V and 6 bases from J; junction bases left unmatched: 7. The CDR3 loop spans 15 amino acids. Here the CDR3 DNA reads TGTGCCAGCAGTGAAGTGGACAGGGAATACGATGGCTACACCTTC. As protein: CASSEVDREYDGYTF.

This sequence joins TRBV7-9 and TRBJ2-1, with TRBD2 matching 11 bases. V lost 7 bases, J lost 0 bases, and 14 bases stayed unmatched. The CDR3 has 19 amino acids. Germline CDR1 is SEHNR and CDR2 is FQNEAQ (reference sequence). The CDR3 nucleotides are TGTGCCAGCACCGGACGTAGCCTAGCGGGGGGAAGCTCCTACAATGAGCAGTTCTTC. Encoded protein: CASTGRSLAGGSSYNEQFF.

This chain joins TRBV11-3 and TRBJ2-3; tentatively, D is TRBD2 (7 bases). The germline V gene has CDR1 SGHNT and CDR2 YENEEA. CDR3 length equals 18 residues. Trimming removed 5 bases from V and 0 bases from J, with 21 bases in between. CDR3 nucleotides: TGTGCCAGCAGCCCTGGCCTCCCCGGGGGGCCCAGCACAGATACGCAGTATTTT. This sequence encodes CASSPGLPGGPSTDTQYF.

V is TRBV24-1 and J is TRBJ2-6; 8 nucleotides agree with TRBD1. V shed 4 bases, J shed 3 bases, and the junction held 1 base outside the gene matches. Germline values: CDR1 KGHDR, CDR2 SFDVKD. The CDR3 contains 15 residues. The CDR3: CATSEQGDGANVLTF. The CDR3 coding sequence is TGTGCCACCAGTGAACAGGGGGATGGGGCCAACGTCCTGACTTTC.

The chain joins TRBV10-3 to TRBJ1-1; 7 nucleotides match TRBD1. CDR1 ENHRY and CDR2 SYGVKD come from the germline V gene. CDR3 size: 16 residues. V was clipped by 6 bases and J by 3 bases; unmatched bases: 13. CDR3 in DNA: TGTGCCATCAGCGGTATCCCTTCAGGGACAGACACTGAAGCTTTCTTT. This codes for CAISGIPSGTDTEAFF.

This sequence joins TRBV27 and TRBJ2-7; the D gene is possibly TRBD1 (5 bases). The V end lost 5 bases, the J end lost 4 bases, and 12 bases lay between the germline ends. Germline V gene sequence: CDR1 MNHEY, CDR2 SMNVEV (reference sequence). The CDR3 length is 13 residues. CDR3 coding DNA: TGTGCCAGCAGTGTGCAATACAGGTACGAGCAGTACTTC. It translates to CASSVQYRYEQYF.

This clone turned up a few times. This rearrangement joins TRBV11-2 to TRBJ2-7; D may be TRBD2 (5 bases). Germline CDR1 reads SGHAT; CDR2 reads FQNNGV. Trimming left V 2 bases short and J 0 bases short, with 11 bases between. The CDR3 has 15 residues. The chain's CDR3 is CASSLSVGSSYEQYV. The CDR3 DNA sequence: TGTGCCAGCAGCTTAAGTGTTGGGAGCTCCTACGAGCAGTACGTC.

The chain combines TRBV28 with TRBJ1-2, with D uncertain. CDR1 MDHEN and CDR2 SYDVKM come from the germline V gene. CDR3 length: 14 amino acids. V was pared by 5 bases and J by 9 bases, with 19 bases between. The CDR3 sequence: CASSLAIGSASYTF. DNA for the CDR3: TGTGCCAGCAGTCTAGCGATCGGGAGTGCGAGCTACACCTTC.

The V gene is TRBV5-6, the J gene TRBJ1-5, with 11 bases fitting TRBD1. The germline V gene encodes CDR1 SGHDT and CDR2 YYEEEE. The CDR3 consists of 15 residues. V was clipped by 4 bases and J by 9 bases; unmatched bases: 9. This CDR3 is CASSIGTGGRGPQHF. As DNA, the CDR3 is TGTGCCAGCAGCATCGGGACAGGGGGAAGAGGGCCCCAGCATTTT.

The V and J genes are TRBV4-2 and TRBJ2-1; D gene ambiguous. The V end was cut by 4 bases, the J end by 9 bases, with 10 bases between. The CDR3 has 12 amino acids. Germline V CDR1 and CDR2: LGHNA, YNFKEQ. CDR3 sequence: CASSPSFREQFF. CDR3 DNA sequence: TGTGCCAGCAGCCCCTCGTTCCGTGAGCAGTTCTTC.

This CDR3 is CASSEAGSAGGVDTQYF. The CDR3 coding sequence is TGTGCCAGCAGTGAAGCAGGTTCAGCGGGAGGGGTAGATACGCAGTATTTT. V is TRBV6-1 and J is TRBJ2-3; TRBD2 matches at 10 bases. The junction had 8 bases not matched to a gene; V was cut back by 0 bases and J by 5 bases. CDR1 is MNHNS and CDR2 is SASEGT in the germline V gene. The length of the CDR3 is 17 residues.

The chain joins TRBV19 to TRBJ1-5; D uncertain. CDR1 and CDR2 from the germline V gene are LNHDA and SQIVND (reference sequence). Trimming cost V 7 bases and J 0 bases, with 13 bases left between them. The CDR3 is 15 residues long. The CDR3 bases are TGTGCCAGTAACCGGGAAACGTATAGCAATCAGCCCCAGCATTTT. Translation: CASNRETYSNQPQHF.

CDR3 in amino acids: CASSAAPTGGPHEQFF. CDR3 in DNA: TGTGCCAGCAGCGCTGCTCCAACAGGGGGACCCCATGAGCAGTTCTTC. This chain connects TRBV9 to TRBJ2-1; 8 positions agree with TRBD1. V was clipped by 3 bases and J by 8 bases; unmatched bases: 13. This CDR3 is built from 16 residues. Germline CDR1 SGDLS, CDR2 YYNGEE.

The CDR3 nucleotides read TGTGCCAGCGGGACAGTCAGCAATCAGCCCCAGCATTTT. Amino acid sequence: CASGTVSNQPQHF. V gene TRBV28 combines with J gene TRBJ1-5; TRBD1 aligns across 7 bases. CDR3 size: 13 residues. Germline V lookup: CDR1 MDHEN, CDR2 SYDVKM. Unmatched junction bases numbered 2, after V lost 8 bases and J lost 1 base.

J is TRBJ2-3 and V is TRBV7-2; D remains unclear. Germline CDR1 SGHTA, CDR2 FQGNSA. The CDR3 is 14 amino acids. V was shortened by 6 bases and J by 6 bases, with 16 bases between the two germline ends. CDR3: CASSPPPSLDTQYF. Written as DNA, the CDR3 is TGTGCCAGCAGTCCCCCCCCCAGTTTGGATACGCAGTATTTT.